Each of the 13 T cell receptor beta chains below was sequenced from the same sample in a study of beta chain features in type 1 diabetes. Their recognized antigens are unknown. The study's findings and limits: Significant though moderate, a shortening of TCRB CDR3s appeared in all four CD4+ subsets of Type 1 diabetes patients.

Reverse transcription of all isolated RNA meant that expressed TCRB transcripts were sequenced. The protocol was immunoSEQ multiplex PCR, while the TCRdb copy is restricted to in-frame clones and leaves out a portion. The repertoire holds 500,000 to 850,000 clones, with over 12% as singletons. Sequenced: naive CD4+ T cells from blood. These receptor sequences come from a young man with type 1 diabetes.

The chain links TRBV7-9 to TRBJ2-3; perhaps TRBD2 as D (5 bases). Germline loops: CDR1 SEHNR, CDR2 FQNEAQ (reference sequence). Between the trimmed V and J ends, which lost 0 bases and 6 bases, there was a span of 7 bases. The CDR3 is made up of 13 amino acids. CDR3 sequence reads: CASSLAEADTQYF. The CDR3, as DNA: TGTGCCAGCAGCTTAGCGGAGGCGGATACGCAGTATTTT.

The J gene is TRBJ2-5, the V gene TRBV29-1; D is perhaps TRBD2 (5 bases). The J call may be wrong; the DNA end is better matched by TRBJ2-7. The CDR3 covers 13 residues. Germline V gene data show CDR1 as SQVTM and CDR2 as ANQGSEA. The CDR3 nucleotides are TGCAGCGTTGAACAGGACTCCTCCTACGAGCAGTACTTC. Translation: CSVEQDSSYEQYF.

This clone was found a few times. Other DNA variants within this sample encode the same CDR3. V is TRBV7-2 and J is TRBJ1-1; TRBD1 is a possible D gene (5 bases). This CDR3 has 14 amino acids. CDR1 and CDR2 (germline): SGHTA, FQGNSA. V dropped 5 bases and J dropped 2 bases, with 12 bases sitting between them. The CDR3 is CASSPGTANTEAFF. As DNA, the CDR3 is TGTGCCAGCAGCCCGGGGACGGCTAACACTGAAGCTTTCTTT. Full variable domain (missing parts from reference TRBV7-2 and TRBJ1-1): GAGVSQSPSNKVTEKGKDVELRCDPISGHTALYWYRQSLGQGLEFLIYFQGNSAPDKSGLPSDRFSAERTGGSVSTLTIQRTQQEDSAVYLCASSPGTANTEAFFGQGTRLTVV.

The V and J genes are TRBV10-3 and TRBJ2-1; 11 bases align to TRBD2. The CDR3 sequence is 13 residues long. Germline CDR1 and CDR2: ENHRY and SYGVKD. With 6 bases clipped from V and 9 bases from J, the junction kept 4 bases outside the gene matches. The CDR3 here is CAIRGLAEGEQFF. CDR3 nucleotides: TGTGCCATCAGGGGACTAGCGGAAGGTGAGCAGTTCTTC.

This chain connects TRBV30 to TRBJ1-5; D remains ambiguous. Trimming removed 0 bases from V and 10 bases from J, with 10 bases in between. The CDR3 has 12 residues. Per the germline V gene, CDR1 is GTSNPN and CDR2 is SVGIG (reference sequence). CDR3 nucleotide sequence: TGTGCCTGGAGTGTAGGCCCGATACCCCAGCATTTT. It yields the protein CAWSVGPIPQHF.

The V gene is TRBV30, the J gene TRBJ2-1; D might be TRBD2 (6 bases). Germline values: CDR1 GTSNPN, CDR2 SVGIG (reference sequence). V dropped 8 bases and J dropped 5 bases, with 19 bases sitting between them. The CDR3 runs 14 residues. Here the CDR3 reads CAGSTYAGNNEQFF. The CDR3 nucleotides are TGTGCCGGCTCCACGTACGCGGGGAACAATGAGCAGTTCTTC. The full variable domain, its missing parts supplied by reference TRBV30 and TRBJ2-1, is SQTIHQWPATLVQPVGSPLSLECTVEGTSNPNLYWYRQAAGRGLQLLFYSVGIGQISSEVPQNLSASRPQDRQFILSSKKLLLSDSGFYLCAGSTYAGNNEQFFGPGTRLTVL.

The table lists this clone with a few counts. The CDR3 sequence is CASSPGQGGVGAEAFF. In nucleotides, the CDR3 is TGTGCCAGCTCACCCGGACAGGGTGGAGTTGGGGCTGAAGCTTTCTTT. The chain couples TRBV18 to TRBJ1-1; the match to TRBD1 covers 8 bases. Trimming cost V 3 bases and J 6 bases; bases outside gene matches: 12. CDR3 size: 16 residues. In germline, CDR1 is KGHSH, CDR2 LQKENI.

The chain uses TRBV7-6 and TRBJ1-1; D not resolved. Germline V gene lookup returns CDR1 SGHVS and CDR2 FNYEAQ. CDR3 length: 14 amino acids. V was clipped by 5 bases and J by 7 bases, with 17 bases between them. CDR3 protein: CASSPGRTRSEAFF. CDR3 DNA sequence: TGTGCCAGCAGCCCGGGAAGGACGAGGAGTGAAGCTTTCTTT.

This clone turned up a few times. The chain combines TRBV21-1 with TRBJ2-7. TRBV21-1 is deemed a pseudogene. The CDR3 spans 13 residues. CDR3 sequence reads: CASGKLGSYEQYF. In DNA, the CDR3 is TGTGCCAGCGGTAAATTAGGGTCCTACGAGCAGTACTTC.

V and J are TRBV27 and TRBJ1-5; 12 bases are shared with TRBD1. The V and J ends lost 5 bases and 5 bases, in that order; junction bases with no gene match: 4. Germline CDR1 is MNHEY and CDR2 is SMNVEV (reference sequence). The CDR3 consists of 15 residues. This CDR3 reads CASSLGTGGDQPQHF. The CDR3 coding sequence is TGTGCCAGCAGTCTCGGGACAGGGGGCGATCAGCCCCAGCATTTT.

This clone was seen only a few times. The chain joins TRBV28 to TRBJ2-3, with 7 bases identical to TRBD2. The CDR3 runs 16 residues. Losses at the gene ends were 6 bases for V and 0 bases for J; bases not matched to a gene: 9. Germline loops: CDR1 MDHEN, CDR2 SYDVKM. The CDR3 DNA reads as TGTGCCAGCAGATCCTTTCGGGGGGAGAGCACAGATACGCAGTATTTT. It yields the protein CASRSFRGESTDTQYF.

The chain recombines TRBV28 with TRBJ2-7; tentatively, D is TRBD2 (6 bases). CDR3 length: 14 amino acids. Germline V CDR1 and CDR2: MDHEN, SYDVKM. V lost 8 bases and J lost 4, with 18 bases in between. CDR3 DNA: TGTGCCAGCTGCCCCGGGACTCTTCGGTACGAGCAGTACTTC. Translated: CASCPGTLRYEQYF. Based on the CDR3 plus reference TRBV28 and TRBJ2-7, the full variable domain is DVKVTQSSRYLVKRTGEKVFLECVQDMDHENMFWYRQDPGLGLRLIYFSYDVKMKEKGDIPEGYSVSREKKERFSLILESASTNQTSMYLCASCPGTLRYEQYFGPGTRLTVT.

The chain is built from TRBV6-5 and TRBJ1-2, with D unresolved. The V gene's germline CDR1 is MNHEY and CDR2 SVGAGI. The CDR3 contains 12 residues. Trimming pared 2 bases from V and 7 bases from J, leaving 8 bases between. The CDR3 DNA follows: TGTGCCAGCAGTTACGAGGGATTTGGCTACACCTTC. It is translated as CASSYEGFGYTF.